Detailed here is one T cell receptor beta chain. This sample was taken from a study of blood T cell repertoires in COVID-19. Profiling relied on immunoSEQ multiplex PCR, and the TCRdb table lists in-frame clones only, not all of them. In the table there are 300,000 or so clones, roughly nine tenths of which are singletons. V dropped 3 bases and J dropped 4 bases, with 16 bases sitting between them. CDR1 GTSNPN and CDR2 SVGIG come from the germline V gene (reference sequence). The length of the CDR3 is 15 residues. Researchers sorted participants into cohorts using their self-reported clinical history.

This TCR was sampled from a woman between 50 and 59 years old who had been exposed to COVID-19. Sequenced input: PBMCs or T cells enriched from blood (not recorded which). V gene TRBV30 combines with J gene TRBJ1-3; tentative D call: TRBD1 (6 bases). CDR3 nucleotides: TGTGCCTGGAGGGCCTTTGGGACATCGGGAAACACCATATATTTT. As protein: CAWRAFGTSGNTIYF.